One TCR beta chain is described in this entry. What it binds is unknown. Measured with immunoSEQ multiplex PCR; TCRdb has only the in-frame clones, and not every one. Among approximately 26,000 clones listed, around two thirds were seen once. The sample comes from a study of T cell clones after liver transplantation. Study-level findings and limits: Post-transplant, graft-donor-reactive CD4 TCRbeta sequences in blood dropped significantly in 5 of 8 subjects.

In germline, CDR1 is LNHDA, CDR2 SQIVND (reference sequence). V lost 4 bases to trimming and J lost 1 base; unmatched junction nucleotides: 11. CDR3 length equals 17 residues. The rearrangement uses TRBV19 and TRBJ1-1, with 8 nucleotides matching TRBD1. The sample was CD4+ T cells from blood, taken before liver transplant. This receptor was identified in a human donor who received a liver transplant. CDR3 DNA: TGTGCCAGTAGTAAAAGACAGGGGTCGTCTAGGAACACTGAAGCTTTCTTT. Its translation: CASSKRQGSSRNTEAFF.